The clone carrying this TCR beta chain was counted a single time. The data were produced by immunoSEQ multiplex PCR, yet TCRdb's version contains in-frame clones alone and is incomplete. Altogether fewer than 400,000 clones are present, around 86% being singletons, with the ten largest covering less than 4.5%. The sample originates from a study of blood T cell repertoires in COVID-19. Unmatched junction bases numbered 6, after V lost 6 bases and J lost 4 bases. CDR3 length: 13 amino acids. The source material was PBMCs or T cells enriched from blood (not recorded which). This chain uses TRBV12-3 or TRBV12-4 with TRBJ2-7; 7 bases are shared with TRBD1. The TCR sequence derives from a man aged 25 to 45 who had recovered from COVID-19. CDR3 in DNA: TGTGCCAGCAGCAACAGACAGGGTTACGAGCAGTACTTC. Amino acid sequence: CASSNRQGYEQYF.